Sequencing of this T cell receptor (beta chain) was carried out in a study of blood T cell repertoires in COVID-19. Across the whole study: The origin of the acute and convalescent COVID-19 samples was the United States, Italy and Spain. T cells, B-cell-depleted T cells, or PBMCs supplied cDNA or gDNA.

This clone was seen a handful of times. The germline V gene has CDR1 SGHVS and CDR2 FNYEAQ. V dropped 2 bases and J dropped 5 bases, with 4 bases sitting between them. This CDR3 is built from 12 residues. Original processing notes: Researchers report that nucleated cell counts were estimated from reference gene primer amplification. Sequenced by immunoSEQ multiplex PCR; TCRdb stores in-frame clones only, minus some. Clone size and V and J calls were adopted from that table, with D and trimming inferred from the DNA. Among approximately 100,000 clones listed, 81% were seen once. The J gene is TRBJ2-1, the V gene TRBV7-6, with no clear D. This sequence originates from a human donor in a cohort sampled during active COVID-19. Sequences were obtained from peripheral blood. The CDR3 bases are TGTGCCAGCAGCTTAACGGACAATGAGCAGTTCTTC. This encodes CASSLTDNEQFF.